Described below is a single TCR beta chain sequence and its context. The data belong to a study of blood T cells in healthy people across ages. A second PCR of roughly 7 to 11 cycles used a sample-barcoded 5' primer and a J-beta primer mix. TCRdb reprocessed the 5' RACE reads with MiXCR, giving one entry per CDR3 protein. Here the sample spans some 750,000 distinct CDR3 sequences, 22% being singletons. The CDR3 has 14 amino acids. In germline, CDR1 is SGHRS, CDR2 YFSETQ. Trimming pared 6 bases from V and 2 bases from J, leaving 14 bases between. Healthy individuals of Caucasian origin from Russia, aged 6 to 90, served as donors.

This TCR was recovered from a man between 65 and 85 years old in good health. The rearrangement links TRBV5-1 to TRBJ2-5; tentative D call: TRBD1 (6 bases). The sample taken for sequencing was blood. The chain's CDR3 is CASTNAGAQETQYF. CDR3 coding DNA: TGCGCCAGCACCAATGCAGGGGCACAAGAGACCCAGTACTTC.